In this sample, the clone carrying this T cell receptor beta chain turned up a few times. The CDR3 is 15 amino acids. V lost 3 bases and J lost 2, with 14 bases in between. This record comes from a study of T-cell reconstitution after alpha-beta-depleted transplantation in children. The library targeted TCRbeta and was prepared with unique molecular identifiers. One entry per CDR3 protein results from TCRdb running MiXCR on the PCR reads. Counted here are around 600,000 distinct CDR3 sequences, over 9.5% occurring once; the ten biggest clones make up roughly 3.9%. This sample comprised PBMCs from the stem cell graft donor, obtained from the stem cell graft. This receptor was obtained from a human donor who donated a stem cell graft to a child with acute myeloid leukemia. V is TRBV12-3 or TRBV12-4 and J is TRBJ2-7; possible D gene TRBD1, 6 bases. This CDR3 reads CASSFFTGQPYEQYF. Here the CDR3 DNA reads TGTGCCAGCAGTTTTTTCACCGGACAGCCCTACGAGCAGTACTTC.